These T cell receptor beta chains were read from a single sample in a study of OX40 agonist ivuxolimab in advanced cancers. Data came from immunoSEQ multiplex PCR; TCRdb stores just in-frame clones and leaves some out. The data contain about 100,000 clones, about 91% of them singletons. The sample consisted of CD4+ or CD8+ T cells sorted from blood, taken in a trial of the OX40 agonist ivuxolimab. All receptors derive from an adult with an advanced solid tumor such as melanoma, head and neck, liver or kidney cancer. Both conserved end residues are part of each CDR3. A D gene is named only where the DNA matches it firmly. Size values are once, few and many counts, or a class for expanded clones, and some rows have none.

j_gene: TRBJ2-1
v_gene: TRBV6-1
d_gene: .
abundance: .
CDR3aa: CASSAGANEQFF

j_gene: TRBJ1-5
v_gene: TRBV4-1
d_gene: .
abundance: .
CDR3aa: CASSQDLGYSNQPQHF

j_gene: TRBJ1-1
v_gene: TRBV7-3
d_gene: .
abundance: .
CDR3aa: CASSAGPNTEAFF

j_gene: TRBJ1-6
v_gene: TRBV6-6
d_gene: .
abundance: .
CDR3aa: CASSLPPGVNNSPLHF

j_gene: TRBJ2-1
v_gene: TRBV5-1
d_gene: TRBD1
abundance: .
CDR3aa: CASSSAGGSYNEQFF

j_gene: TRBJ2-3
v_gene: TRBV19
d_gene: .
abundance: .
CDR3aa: CASSIDTGTDTQYF

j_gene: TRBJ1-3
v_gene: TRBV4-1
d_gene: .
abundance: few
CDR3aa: CASSQVGRSRTGNTIYF

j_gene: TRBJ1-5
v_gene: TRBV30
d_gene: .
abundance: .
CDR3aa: CAWSRDSNQPQHF

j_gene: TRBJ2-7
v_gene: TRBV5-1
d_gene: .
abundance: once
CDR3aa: CASSLVGRGPEQYF

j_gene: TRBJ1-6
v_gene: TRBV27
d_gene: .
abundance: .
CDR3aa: CASSIPIRGTGRSSLSPLHF

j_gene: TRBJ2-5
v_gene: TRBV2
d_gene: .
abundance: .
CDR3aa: CASKLMGAAGTQETQYF

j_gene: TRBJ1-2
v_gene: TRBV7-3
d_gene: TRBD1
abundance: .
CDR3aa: CASSLNPPGQGRDGYTF

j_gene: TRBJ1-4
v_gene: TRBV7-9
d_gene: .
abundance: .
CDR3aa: CASSPIQGHPNEKLFF

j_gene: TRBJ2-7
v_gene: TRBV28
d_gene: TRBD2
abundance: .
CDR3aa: CASSLGGRRDEQYF

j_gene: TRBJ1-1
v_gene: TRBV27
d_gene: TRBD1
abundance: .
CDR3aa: CASSLRGTGGWTEAFF

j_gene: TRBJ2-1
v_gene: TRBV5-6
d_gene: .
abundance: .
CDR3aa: CASSNWGSSYNEQFF

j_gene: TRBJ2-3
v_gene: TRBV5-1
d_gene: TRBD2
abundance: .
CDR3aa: CASSSGTSGSLRSSADTQYF

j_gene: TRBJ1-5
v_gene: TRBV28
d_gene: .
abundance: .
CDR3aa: CASSFPLGGPYKQPQHF

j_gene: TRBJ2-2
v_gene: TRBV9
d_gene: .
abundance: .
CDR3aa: CASSVRWESGELFF

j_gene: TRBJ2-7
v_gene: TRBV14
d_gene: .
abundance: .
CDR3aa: CASSQGYPAYEQYF

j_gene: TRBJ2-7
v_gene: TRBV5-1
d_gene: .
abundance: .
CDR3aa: CASSLGLGSGYTYEQYF

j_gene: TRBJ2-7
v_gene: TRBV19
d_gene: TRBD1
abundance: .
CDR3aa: CASSRTGEQYF

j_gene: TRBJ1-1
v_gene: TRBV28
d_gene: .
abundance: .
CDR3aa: CASSPPSGNTEAFF

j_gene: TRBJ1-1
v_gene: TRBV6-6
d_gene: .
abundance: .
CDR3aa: CASSPNTGLRAFF

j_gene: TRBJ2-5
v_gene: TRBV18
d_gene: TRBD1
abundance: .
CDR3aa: CASSPLGTGVQETQYF

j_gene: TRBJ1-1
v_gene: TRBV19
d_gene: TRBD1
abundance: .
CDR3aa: CASSRDRVNTEAFF

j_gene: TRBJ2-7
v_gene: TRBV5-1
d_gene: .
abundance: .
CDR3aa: CASSLVAAGRSFYEQYF

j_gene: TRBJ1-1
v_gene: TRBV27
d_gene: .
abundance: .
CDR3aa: CASSFLGVTEAFF

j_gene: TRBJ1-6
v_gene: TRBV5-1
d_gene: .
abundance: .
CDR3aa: CASTSGNALSSYNSPLHF

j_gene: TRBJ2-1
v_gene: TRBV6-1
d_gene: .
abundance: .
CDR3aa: CASRPAYNEQFF

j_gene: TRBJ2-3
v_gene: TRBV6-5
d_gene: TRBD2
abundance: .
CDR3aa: CASRRGYTQYF